The T cell receptor (beta chain) under discussion was sequenced for a study of T-cell memory formation after mild COVID-19. MiXCR, run by TCRdb on the 5' RACE reads, gives a single entry per CDR3 protein. Here the sample spans roughly 47,000 distinct CDR3 sequences, 7.3% being singletons. As to this clonotype: Its matching antigen is unknown.

Overall study findings and caveats: Contracting clones from day 15 to 85 showed balanced CD4/CD8; later expanders favored CD4+. Shrinking CD4+ clones resided mostly in CM and EM, and CD8+ ones in EMRA.

The V end lost 4 bases, the J end lost 2 bases, and 18 bases lay between the germline ends. The length of the CDR3 is 16 residues. Per germline, CDR1 SGDLS and CDR2 YYNGEE. The chain links TRBV9 to TRBJ2-5; tentatively, D is TRBD1 (7 bases). Sequencing used PBMCs or a T cell subset sorted from them (not recorded which). This receptor was identified in a man aged 18 to 29 who had mild COVID-19 (a few samples of this study predate the infection). Cell type and time point are not known. In nucleotides, the CDR3 is TGTGCCAGCAGCTCAAACCAGGGGGGCAGACAAGAGACCCAGTACTTC. Translation: CASSSNQGGRQETQYF.